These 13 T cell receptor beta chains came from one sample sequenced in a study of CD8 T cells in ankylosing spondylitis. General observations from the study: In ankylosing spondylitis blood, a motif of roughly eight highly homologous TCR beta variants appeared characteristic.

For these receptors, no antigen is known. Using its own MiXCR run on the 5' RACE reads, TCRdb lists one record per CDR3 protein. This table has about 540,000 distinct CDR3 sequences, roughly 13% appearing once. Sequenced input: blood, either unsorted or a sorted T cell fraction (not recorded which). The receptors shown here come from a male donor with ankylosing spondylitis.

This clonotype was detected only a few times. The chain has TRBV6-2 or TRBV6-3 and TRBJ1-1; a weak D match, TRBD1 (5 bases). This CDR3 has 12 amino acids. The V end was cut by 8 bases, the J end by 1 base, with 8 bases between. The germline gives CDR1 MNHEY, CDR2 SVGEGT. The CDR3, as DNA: TGTGCCAGCGGGGACGGGAACACTGAAGCTTTCTTT. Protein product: CASGDGNTEAFF.

Here the CDR3 reads CSAQTSGRLTDTQYF. DNA for the CDR3: TGCAGTGCGCAAACTAGCGGGAGGCTCACAGATACGCAGTATTTT. The chain carries TRBV20-1 and TRBJ2-3; TRBD2 aligns across 12 bases. This CDR3 spans 15 amino acids. With 6 bases clipped from V and 2 bases from J, the junction kept 6 bases outside the gene matches. Looked up from germline, CDR1 is DFQATT and CDR2 is SNEGSKA (reference sequence).

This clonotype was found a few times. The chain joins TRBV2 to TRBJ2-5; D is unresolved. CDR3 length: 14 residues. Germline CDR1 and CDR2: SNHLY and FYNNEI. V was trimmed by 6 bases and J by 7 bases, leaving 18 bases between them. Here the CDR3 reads CASRPDPLVRTQYF. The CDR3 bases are TGTGCCAGCAGGCCCGACCCCCTAGTCAGGACCCAGTACTTC.

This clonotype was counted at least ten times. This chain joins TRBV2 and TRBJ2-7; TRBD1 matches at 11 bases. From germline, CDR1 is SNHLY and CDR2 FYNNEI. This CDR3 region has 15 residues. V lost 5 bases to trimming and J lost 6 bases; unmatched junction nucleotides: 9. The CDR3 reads CASSNVGQGGSEQYF. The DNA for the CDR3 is TGTGCCAGCAGTAATGTGGGACAGGGGGGGTCCGAGCAGTACTTC.

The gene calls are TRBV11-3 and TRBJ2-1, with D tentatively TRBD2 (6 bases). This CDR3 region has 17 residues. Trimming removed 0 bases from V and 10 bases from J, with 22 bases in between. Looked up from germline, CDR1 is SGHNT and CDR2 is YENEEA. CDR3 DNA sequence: TGTGCCAGCAGCTTAGATTTCAGGACTACTAACCCTGGGGAGCAGTTCTTC. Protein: CASSLDFRTTNPGEQFF.

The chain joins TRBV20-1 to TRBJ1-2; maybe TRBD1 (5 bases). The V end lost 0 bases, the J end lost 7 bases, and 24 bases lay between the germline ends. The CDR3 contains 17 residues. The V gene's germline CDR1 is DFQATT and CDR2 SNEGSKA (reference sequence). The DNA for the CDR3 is TGCAGTGCTAGAGATCTAGGGAGGCAGGGCTCGGTGGGTGGCTACACCTTC. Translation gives CSARDLGRQGSVGGYTF.

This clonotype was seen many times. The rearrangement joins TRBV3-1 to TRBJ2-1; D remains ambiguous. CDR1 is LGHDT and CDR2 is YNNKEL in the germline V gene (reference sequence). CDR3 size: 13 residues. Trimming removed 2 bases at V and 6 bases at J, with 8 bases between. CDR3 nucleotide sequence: TGTGCCAGCAGCCAATTCCTCCTCAATGAGCAGTTCTTC. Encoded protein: CASSQFLLNEQFF.

The CDR3 sequence is CASSPRGGANTGELFF. DNA of the CDR3: TGTGCCAGCAGTCCGAGGGGGGGGGCCAACACCGGGGAGCTGTTTTTT. The J gene is TRBJ2-2, the V gene TRBV27, with D possibly matching TRBD2 (7 bases). Trimming took off 5 bases at V and 2 bases at J, with 15 bases between the two ends. Germline CDR1 reads MNHEY; CDR2 reads SMNVEV (reference sequence). The CDR3 extends over 16 amino acids.

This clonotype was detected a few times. The CDR3 loop is CSATPGLGTDTQYF. The CDR3 nucleotides read TGCAGTGCTACCCCGGGACTTGGAACAGATACGCAGTATTTT. This chain links TRBV20-1 with TRBJ2-3, with a tentative D call TRBD2 (6 bases). The CDR3 consists of 14 residues. V was pared by 4 bases and J by 3 bases, with 14 bases between. Per germline, CDR1 DFQATT and CDR2 SNEGSKA (reference sequence).

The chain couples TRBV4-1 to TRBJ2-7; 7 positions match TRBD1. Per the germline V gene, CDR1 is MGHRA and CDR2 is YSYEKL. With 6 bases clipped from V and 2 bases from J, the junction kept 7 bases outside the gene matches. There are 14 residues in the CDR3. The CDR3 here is CASRPKTGAYEQYV. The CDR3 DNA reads TGCGCCAGCAGGCCTAAAACAGGGGCCTACGAGCAGTACGTC.

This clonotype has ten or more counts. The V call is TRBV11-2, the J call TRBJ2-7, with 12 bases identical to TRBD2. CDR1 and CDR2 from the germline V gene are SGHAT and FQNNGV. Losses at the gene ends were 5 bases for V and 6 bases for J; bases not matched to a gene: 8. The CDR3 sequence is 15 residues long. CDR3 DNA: TGTGCCAGCAGCAGAGGGCTAGCGGGAGGGATCGAGCAGTACTTC. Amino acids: CASSRGLAGGIEQYF.

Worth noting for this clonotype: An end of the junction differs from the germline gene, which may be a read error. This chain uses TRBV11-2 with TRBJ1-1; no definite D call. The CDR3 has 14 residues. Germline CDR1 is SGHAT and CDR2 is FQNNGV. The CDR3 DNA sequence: TGTGCCAGCACCTTAGACTTTATGAACACTGAAGCTTTCTTT. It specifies CASTLDFMNTEAFF.

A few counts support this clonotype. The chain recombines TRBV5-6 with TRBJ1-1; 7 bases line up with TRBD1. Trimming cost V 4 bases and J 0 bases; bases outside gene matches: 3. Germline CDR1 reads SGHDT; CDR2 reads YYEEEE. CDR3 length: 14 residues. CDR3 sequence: CASSRGQLNTEAFF. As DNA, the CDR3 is TGTGCCAGCAGCCGGGGACAGTTGAACACTGAAGCTTTCTTT.